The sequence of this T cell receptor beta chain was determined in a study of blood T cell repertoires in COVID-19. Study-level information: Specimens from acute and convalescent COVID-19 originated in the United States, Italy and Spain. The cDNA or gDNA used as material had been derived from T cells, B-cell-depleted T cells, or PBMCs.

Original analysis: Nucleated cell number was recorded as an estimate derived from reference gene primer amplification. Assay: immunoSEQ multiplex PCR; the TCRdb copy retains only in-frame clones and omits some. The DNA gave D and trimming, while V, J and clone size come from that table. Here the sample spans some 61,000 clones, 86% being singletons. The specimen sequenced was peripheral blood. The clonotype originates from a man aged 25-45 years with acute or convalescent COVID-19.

CDR3 coding DNA: TGTGCCAGCAGCTTATCTCCAGCGGGGATGGATACGCAGTATTTT. This gives the protein CASSLSPAGMDTQYF. J is TRBJ2-3 and V is TRBV7-2; 7 bases are a match to TRBD2. Trimming took 2 bases from V and 6 from J; bases not matched to a gene: 8. This CDR3 has 15 amino acids. Germline assignment: CDR1 SGHTA and CDR2 FQGNSA.